The clone carrying this T cell receptor beta chain was seen a handful of times. TCRdb independently ran MiXCR on the reads; one entry per CDR3 protein. The repertoire holds a few hundred thousand distinct CDR3 sequences, with approximately 15% as singletons. Trimming took off 4 bases at V and 5 bases at J, with 19 bases between the two ends. This CDR3 spans 16 amino acids. The germline gives CDR1 SGHRS, CDR2 YFSETQ. The sample comes from a study of T cell repertoires in cytomegalovirus infection. Source material: PBMCs. This chain connects TRBV5-1 to TRBJ2-1; TRBD2 is a possible D gene (5 bases). This sequence originates from a human donor in good health (CMV status not recorded). Some clones in this sample may be carry-over from other donors' samples. The CDR3 is CASSPGVSRGNNEQFF. In DNA, the CDR3 is TGCGCCAGCAGCCCTGGGGTCTCCCGGGGAAACAATGAGCAGTTCTTC.